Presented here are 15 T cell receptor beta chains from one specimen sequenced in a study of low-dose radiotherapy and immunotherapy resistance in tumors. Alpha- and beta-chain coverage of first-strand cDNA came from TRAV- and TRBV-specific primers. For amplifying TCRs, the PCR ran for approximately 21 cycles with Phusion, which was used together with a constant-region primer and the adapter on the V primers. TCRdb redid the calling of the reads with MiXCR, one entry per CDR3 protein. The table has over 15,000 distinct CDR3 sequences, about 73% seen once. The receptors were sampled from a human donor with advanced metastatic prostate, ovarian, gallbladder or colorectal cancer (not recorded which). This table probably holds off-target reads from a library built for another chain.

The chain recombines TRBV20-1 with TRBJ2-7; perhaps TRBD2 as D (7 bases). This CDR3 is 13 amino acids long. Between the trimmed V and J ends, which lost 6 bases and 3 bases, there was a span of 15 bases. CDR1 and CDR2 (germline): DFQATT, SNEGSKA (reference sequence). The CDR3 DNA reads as TGCAGTGCAGGGAGGGGGGGATTCTACGAGCAGTACTTC. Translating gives CSAGRGGFYEQYF.

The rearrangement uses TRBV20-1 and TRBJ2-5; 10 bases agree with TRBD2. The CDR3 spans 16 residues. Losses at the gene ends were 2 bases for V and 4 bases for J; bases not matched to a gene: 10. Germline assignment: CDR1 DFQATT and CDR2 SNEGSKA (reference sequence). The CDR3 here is CSARFLPSGRTETQYF. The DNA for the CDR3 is TGCAGTGCTAGATTCCTTCCTAGCGGGAGAACAGAGACCCAGTACTTC.

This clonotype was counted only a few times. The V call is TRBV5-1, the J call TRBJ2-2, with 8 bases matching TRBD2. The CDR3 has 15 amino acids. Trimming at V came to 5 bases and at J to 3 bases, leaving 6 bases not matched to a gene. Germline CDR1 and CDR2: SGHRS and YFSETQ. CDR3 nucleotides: TGCGCCAGCAGAGTCGGGGGGGCAGACACCGGGGAGCTGTTTTTT. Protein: CASRVGGADTGELFF.

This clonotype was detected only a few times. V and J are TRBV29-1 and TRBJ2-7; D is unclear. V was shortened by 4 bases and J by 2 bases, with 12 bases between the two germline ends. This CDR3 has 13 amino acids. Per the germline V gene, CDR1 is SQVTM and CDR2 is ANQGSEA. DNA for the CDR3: TGCAGCGTTGTATCGGCTAGGGCCTACGAGCAGTACTTC. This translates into CSVVSARAYEQYF.

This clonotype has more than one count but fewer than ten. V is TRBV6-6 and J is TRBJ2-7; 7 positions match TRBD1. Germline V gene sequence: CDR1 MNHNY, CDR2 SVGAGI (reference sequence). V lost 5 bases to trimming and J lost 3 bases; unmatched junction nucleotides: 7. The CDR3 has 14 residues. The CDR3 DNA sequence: TGTGCCAGCAGTACACGACAGGGAAACTACGAGCAGTACTTC. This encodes CASSTRQGNYEQYF.

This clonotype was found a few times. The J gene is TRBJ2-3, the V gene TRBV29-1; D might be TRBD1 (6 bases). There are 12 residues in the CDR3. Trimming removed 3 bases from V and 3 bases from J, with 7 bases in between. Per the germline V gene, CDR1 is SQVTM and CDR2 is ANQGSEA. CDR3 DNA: TGCAGCGTTGACGGGACAACAGATACGCAGTATTTT. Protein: CSVDGTTDTQYF.

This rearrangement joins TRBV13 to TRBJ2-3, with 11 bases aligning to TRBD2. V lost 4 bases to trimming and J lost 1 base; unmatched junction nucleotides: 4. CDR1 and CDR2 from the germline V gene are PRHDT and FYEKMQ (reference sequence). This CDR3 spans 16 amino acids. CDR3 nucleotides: TGTGCCAGCAGCTCCCAGACTAGCGGGGGCACAGATACGCAGTATTTT. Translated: CASSSQTSGGTDTQYF.

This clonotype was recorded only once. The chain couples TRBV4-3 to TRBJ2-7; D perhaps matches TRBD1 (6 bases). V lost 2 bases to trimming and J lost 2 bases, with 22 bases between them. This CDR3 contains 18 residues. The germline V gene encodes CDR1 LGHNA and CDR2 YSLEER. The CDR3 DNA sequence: TGCGCCAGCAGCCAATCCATCCTCGACAGGTCGTTCACCTACGAGCAGTACTTC. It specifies CASSQSILDRSFTYEQYF.

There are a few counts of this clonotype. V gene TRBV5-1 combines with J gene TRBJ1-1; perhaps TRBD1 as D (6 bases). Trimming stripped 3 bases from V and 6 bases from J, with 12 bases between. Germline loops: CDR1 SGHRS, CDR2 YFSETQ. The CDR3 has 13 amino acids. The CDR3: CASSYGQRAEAFF. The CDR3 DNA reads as TGCGCCAGCAGCTACGGACAGAGGGCTGAAGCTTTCTTT.

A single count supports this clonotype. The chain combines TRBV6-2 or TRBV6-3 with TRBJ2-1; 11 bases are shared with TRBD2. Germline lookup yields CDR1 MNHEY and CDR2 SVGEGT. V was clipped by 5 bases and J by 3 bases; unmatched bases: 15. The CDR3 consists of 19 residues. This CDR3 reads CASSNPGLAARQIYNEQFF. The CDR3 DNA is TGTGCCAGCAGTAACCCGGGACTAGCGGCAAGGCAAATCTACAATGAGCAGTTCTTC.

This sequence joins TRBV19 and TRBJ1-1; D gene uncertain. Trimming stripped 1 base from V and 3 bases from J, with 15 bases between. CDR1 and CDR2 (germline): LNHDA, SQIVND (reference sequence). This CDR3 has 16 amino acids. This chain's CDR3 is CASSIGVSRRDTEAFF. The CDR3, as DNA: TGTGCCAGTAGTATAGGAGTATCTCGACGGGACACTGAAGCTTTCTTT.

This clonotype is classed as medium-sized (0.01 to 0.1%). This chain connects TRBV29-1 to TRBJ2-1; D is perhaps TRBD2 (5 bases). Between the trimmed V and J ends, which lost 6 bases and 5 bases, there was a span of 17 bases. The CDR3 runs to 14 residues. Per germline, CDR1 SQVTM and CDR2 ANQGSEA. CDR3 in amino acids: CSVRILAANNEQFF. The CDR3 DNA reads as TGCAGCGTCAGAATTCTAGCCGCTAACAATGAGCAGTTCTTC.

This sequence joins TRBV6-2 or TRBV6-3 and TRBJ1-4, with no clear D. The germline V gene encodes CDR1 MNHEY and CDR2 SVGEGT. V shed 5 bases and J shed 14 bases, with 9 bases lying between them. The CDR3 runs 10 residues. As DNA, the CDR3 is TGTGCCAGCAGTGACCAGTCCCTGTTTTTT. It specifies CASSDQSLFF.

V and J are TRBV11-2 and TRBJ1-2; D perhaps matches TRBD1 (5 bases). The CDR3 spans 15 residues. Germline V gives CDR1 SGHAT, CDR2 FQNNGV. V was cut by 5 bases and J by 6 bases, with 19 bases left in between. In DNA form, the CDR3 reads TGTGCCAGCAGCATAGGGCTCGGGTGGGGCCATGGCTACACCTTC. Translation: CASSIGLGWGHGYTF.

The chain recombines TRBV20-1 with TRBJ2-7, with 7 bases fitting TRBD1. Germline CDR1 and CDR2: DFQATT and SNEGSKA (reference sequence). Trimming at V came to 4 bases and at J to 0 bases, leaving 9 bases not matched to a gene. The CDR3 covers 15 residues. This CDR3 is CSATRTGGISYEQYF. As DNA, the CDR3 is TGCAGTGCTACCCGGACAGGCGGAATCTCCTACGAGCAGTACTTC.